This T cell receptor (beta chain) was obtained from a study of shared clonotypes between healthy human individuals. Naive CD8 cells, CD45RO-negative and positively selected for CCR7, excluded terminally differentiated effector memory CD45RA+ cells. Nashville, Tennessee was home to all donors, who were Caucasian adults. V dropped 3 bases and J dropped 2 bases, with 16 bases sitting between them. The CDR3 loop spans 16 amino acids. The germline gives CDR1 SEHNR, CDR2 FQNEAQ (reference sequence). The table came from immunoSEQ multiplex PCR; TCRdb's copy has only in-frame clones and leaves some out. Of about 1,800,000 clones in the sample, about 95% were seen once.

This sequence joins TRBV7-9 and TRBJ2-5; no reliable D call. This clonotype was obtained from a man aged 18 to 30 in good health. Sequences were obtained from naive CD8+ T cells sorted from blood. CDR3 DNA sequence: TGTGCCAGCAGCTTGATGGCAGATGCTAGTCAAGAGACCCAGTACTTC. Its protein product is CASSLMADASQETQYF. Looking up the rest from reference TRBV7-9 and TRBJ2-5 gives the full variable domain: DTGVSQNPRHKITKRGQNVTFRCDPISEHNRLYWYRQTLGQGPEFLTYFQNEAQLEKSRLLSDRFSAERPKGSFSTLEIQRTEQGDSAMYLCASSLMADASQETQYFGPGTRLLVL.